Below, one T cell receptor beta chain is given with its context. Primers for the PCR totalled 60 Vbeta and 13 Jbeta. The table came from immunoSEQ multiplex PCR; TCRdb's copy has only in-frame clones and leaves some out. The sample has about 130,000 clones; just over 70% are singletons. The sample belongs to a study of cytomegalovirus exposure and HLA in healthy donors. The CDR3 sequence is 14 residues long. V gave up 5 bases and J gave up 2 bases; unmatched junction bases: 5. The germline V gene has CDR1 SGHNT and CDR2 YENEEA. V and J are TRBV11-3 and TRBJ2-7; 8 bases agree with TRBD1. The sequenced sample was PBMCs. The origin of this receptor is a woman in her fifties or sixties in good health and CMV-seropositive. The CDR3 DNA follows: TGTGCCAGCAGCCCCCGGGACAGGACCTACGAGCAGTACTTC. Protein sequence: CASSPRDRTYEQYF.